The sequence of this T cell receptor beta chain was determined in a study of human T cells and chemical hapten exposure. Study-level information: Per-sample TCR yields varied mainly from small pooled library volume differences.

On this clonotype: The target antigen is unknown. The conserved closing phenylalanine or tryptophan is absent in this CDR3, likely reflecting a read error.

V was pared by 6 bases and J by 5 bases, with 6 bases of the junction left unmatched. Germline-derived CDR1 and CDR2 are KGHSH and LQKENI. The CDR3 extends over 13 amino acids. Study-wide findings and caveats: TCRs above 1 in 1000 frequency stayed constant with DPC sensitization.

Time point denoted: healthy volunteer bleed at 6 weeks. Total RNA was isolated from unfractionated whole blood. TCRdb recomputed calls from the RACE reads with MiXCR, one row per CDR3 protein. Of under 90,000 distinct CDR3 sequences listed, 7% to 9% are singletons. The TCR comes from a male donor in good health. Some clones in this sample may be carry-over from other donors' samples. The V call is TRBV18, the J call TRBJ2-7, with 8 bases fitting TRBD1. The sample consisted of whole blood. The CDR3 reads CASSQGAGNEQYY. DNA for the CDR3: TGTGCCAGCTCCCAGGGGGCGGGAAACGAGCAGTACTAC.